What follows are 17 T cell receptor beta chains derived from one specimen sequenced in a study of shared clonotypes between healthy human individuals (dated by TCRdb to 2019 to 2021). Libraries were constructed by the immunoSEQ multiplex PCR assay. Drawn from immuneACCESS, this table holds only the in-frame rearrangements with V and J called that TCRdb kept. Clones are partly lost; checked studies trace under half to an unresolved V gene and leave the rest unexplained. This sample has roughly 2.2 million clones in its table, and 93% of those were observed once. The top ten constitute about 0.37% of the sample. The sequencing sample was made of naive CD4+ T cells from PBMCs. This specimen's cell subset or site label, per the study, means: CD45RA+ positively selected. The receptor source for this set is a man younger than 35 in good health. Some clones in this sample may be carry-over from other donors' samples.

The chain carries TRBV7-2 and TRBJ2-5; the D gene is possibly TRBD1 (5 bases). V was cut by 4 bases and J by 2 bases, with 8 bases left in between. The germline V gene encodes CDR1 SGHTA and CDR2 FQGNSA. This CDR3 has 13 residues. The CDR3 here is CASSSDRQETQYF. The CDR3 DNA follows: TGTGCCAGCAGCTCTGACAGACAAGAGACCCAGTACTTC.

This chain connects TRBV27 to TRBJ1-4; D call uncertain. V was pared by 5 bases and J by 7 bases, with 11 bases between. This CDR3 region has 13 residues. Germline CDR1 and CDR2: MNHEY and SMNVEV (reference sequence). The CDR3 protein is CASSVRVGEKLFF. In DNA, the CDR3 is TGTGCCAGCAGTGTGAGGGTGGGTGAAAAACTGTTTTTT.

This clone showed up just once. Other nucleotide sequences in the sample specify the same CDR3. The chain links TRBV28 to TRBJ1-5; D ambiguous. This CDR3 is built from 15 residues. The germline V and J ends were trimmed by 3 bases and 5 bases, with 14 bases remaining between them. CDR1 MDHEN and CDR2 SYDVKM come from the germline V gene. CDR3 in amino acids: CASSFLLGGDQPQHF. The CDR3 DNA reads as TGTGCCAGCAGTTTTCTCCTGGGCGGTGATCAGCCCCAGCATTTT.

This clone turned up a few times. The genes are TRBV7-2 and TRBJ1-1; 7 nucleotides match TRBD1. This CDR3 region has 13 residues. Losses at the gene ends were 3 bases for V and 11 bases for J; bases not matched to a gene: 9. Germline loops: CDR1 SGHTA, CDR2 FQGNSA. CDR3 sequence (DNA): TGTGCCAGCAGCTTCCTAGGACAGGTTAAGGCTTTCTTT. This sequence encodes CASSFLGQVKAFF. The full variable domain, with the rest looked up from reference TRBV7-2 and TRBJ1-1, is GAGVSQSPSNKVTEKGKDVELRCDPISGHTALYWYRQSLGQGLEFLIYFQGNSAPDKSGLPSDRFSAERTGGSVSTLTIQRTQQEDSAVYLCASSFLGQVKAFFGQGTRLTVV.

J is TRBJ2-3 and V is TRBV10-3, with 10 bases that match TRBD2. The CDR3 length is 17 residues. V was pared by 4 bases and J by 1 base, with 8 bases of the junction left unmatched. Per germline, CDR1 ENHRY and CDR2 SYGVKD. The chain's CDR3 is CAISAHPAGGGTDTQYF. The CDR3, as DNA: TGTGCCATCAGTGCCCACCCAGCGGGAGGGGGCACAGATACGCAGTATTTT.

This clone was observed once. This sequence joins TRBV19 and TRBJ1-5, with D unclear. Germline lookup yields CDR1 LNHDA and CDR2 SQIVND (reference sequence). CDR3 length equals 13 residues. The ends were cut back, 6 bases at V and 12 bases at J, with 18 bases in the middle. CDR3 bases: TGTGCCAGTAGGCTCGCCTCGTCGGCGCTCCAGCATTTT. Amino acids: CASRLASSALQHF.

The CDR3 spells CASRDRLISNQPQHF. The CDR3 DNA is TGTGCCAGCAGGGATAGACTTATTAGCAATCAGCCCCAGCATTTT. The rearrangement links TRBV2 to TRBJ1-5, with D unclear. This CDR3 contains 15 residues. Trimming left V 6 bases short and J 0 bases short, with 12 bases between. The germline CDR1 and CDR2 sequences are SNHLY and FYNNEI.

This rearrangement joins TRBV11-2 to TRBJ2-1; D may be TRBD2 (6 bases). Germline V gene sequence: CDR1 SGHAT, CDR2 FQNNGV. This CDR3 comprises 14 residues. The V end was cut by 10 bases, the J end by 5 bases, with 18 bases between. The CDR3: CATKEGFGNNEQFF. CDR3 nucleotide sequence: TGTGCCACTAAGGAGGGGTTTGGCAACAATGAGCAGTTCTTC.

The genes are TRBV6-5 and TRBJ1-2; D unclear. Germline loops: CDR1 MNHEY, CDR2 SVGAGI. V gave up 7 bases and J gave up 8 bases, with 23 bases separating them. The CDR3 consists of 15 residues. In nucleotides, the CDR3 is TGTGCCAGCAATCAGGAGAGGCTCTACGCCCCCGGCTACACCTTC. Its translation is CASNQERLYAPGYTF.

As regards this clone: This sample also contains other DNA sequences that code for the same CDR3. The rearrangement uses TRBV6-5 and TRBJ1-5; D is unclear. Per germline, CDR1 MNHEY and CDR2 SVGAGI. The CDR3 spans 15 residues. V was shortened by 5 bases and J by 0 bases, with 11 bases between the two germline ends. In DNA form, the CDR3 reads TGTGCCAGCAGTCCCCGGGCTTATAGCAATCAGCCCCAGCATTTT. Amino acid sequence: CASSPRAYSNQPQHF.

This sequence joins TRBV28 and TRBJ2-6; D is unclear. Germline values: CDR1 MDHEN, CDR2 SYDVKM. V was cut by 3 bases and J by 2 bases, with 11 bases left in between. The CDR3 is made up of 16 amino acids. DNA of the CDR3: TGTGCCAGCAGTTTCTTTAACAGCGCTGGGGCCAACGTCCTGACTTTC. Its protein product is CASSFFNSAGANVLTF.

This chain connects TRBV15 to TRBJ1-2; 10 positions agree with TRBD1. V trimming: 0 bases; J trimming: 4 bases; junction bases outside the gene matches: 17. Germline-derived CDR1 and CDR2 are LNHNV and YYDKDF (reference sequence). This CDR3 comprises 20 residues. CDR3 in amino acids: CATSREYLGAATGGGYGYTF. In DNA form, the CDR3 reads TGTGCCACCAGCAGAGAGTACTTGGGTGCAGCGACAGGGGGCGGCTATGGCTACACCTTC.

This chain connects TRBV9 to TRBJ1-2; D might be TRBD1 (5 bases). V was clipped by 0 bases and J by 0 bases, with 12 bases between them. Germline CDR1 reads SGDLS; CDR2 reads YYNGEE. This CDR3 has 16 amino acids. The CDR3 nucleotides are TGTGCCAGCAGCGTAGCGCGGGGGTCAGCTAACTATGGCTACACCTTC. This translates into CASSVARGSANYGYTF.

V gene TRBV6-5 combines with J gene TRBJ2-3; tentative D call: TRBD2 (5 bases). This CDR3 contains 12 residues. V was clipped by 8 bases and J by 5 bases, with 11 bases between them. CDR1 and CDR2 from the germline V gene are MNHEY and SVGAGI. Here the CDR3 DNA reads TGTGCCAGCCGGGGAAATGAAGATACGCAGTATTTT. Translation: CASRGNEDTQYF.

The chain uses TRBV4-3 and TRBJ2-1; 11 bases align to TRBD2. Looked up from germline, CDR1 is LGHNA and CDR2 is YSLEER. V shed 3 bases, J shed 7 bases, and the junction held 8 bases outside the gene matches. This CDR3 has 16 residues. This chain's CDR3 is CASSHVAGGSGNEQFF. The CDR3 region has the DNA TGCGCCAGCAGCCATGTAGCGGGAGGGTCGGGTAATGAGCAGTTCTTC.

The J gene is TRBJ1-5, the V gene TRBV9; 10 nucleotides align to TRBD1. There are 16 residues in the CDR3. Germline CDR1 reads SGDLS; CDR2 reads YYNGEE. V lost 3 bases and J lost 0; bases outside the gene matches: 3. The CDR3 here is CASSAGTGASNQPQHF. The CDR3 DNA follows: TGTGCCAGCAGCGCCGGGACAGGGGCTAGCAATCAGCCCCAGCATTTT.

The chain combines TRBV30 with TRBJ2-2; D perhaps matches TRBD1 (5 bases). V lost 1 base and J lost 7, with 10 bases in between. Germline CDR1 is GTSNPN and CDR2 is SVGIG (reference sequence). The CDR3 consists of 13 residues. The CDR3 nucleotides are TGTGCCTGGAGTGCCGGACACAACGGGGAGCTGTTTTTT. This sequence encodes CAWSAGHNGELFF.